A single sample is the source of the 23 T cell receptor beta chains below, sequenced in a study of T cells after posttransplantation cyclophosphamide. TCRdb keeps only in-frame clones here, not all; method: immunoSEQ multiplex PCR. The table lists some 34,000 clones, 78% of them singletons, with 6.5% to 9.5% in the top ten. Busulfan-fludarabine conditioning, marrow transplant, and cyclophosphamide on days +3 and +4 were administered. The sequences come from CD4+ T cells sorted from blood, collected 1,900 to 2,000 days after a stem cell transplant with posttransplant cyclophosphamide. These receptors were taken from a female patient aged 40 to 55 who received an allogeneic stem cell transplant from a related donor, was CMV-positive, and had no GVHD. T cells may partly derive from the graft donor.

The table lists this clone with a few counts. The chain joins TRBV5-1 to TRBJ2-5; D uncertain. Trimming stripped 4 bases from V and 4 bases from J, with 8 bases between. Per germline, CDR1 SGHRS and CDR2 YFSETQ. The CDR3 is 12 residues long. Here the CDR3 reads CASSPETETQYF. The CDR3 DNA reads as TGCGCCAGCAGCCCGGAGACAGAGACCCAGTACTTC.

The CDR3 sequence is CASEVGGPGNTEAFF. For the CDR3, the DNA is TGTGCTAGTGAGGTCGGCGGGCCGGGTAACACTGAAGCTTTCTTT. The V and J genes are TRBV12-5 and TRBJ1-1; D not certain. The V and J ends lost 7 bases and 2 bases respectively, with 17 bases between them. Per germline, CDR1 LGHNT and CDR2 FRNRAP. The length of the CDR3 is 15 residues.

The chain uses TRBV27 and TRBJ2-5; D may be TRBD1 (6 bases). The germline V gene encodes CDR1 MNHEY and CDR2 SMNVEV (reference sequence). The CDR3 has 14 residues. Trimming left V 5 bases short and J 7 bases short, with 17 bases between. The CDR3 coding sequence is TGTGCCAGCAGTGAACGACAGGCACGGGGGACCCAGTACTTC. This codes for CASSERQARGTQYF.

V and J are TRBV2 and TRBJ1-1, with TRBD1 as a possible D gene (5 bases). The germline gives CDR1 SNHLY, CDR2 FYNNEI. The CDR3 is made up of 11 amino acids. Trimming took 4 bases from V and 11 from J, leaving 11 bases between them. This CDR3 reads CASSVVPGAFF. CDR3 nucleotide sequence: TGTGCCAGCAGTGTTGTACCAGGGGCTTTCTTT.

The chain carries TRBV11-3 and TRBJ2-3; 8 bases are shared with TRBD2. The germline V gene has CDR1 SGHNT and CDR2 YENEEA. CDR3 length equals 14 residues. J lost 1 base, V lost 3 bases, and 0 bases had no gene match. The CDR3 sequence: CASSLGLGTDTQYF. The CDR3 region has the DNA TGTGCCAGCAGCTTGGGACTAGGCACAGATACGCAGTATTTT.

The chain couples TRBV6-5 to TRBJ1-2, with a weak D call TRBD1 (5 bases). The germline V gene encodes CDR1 MNHEY and CDR2 SVGAGI. This CDR3 has 12 residues. The V end lost 2 bases, the J end lost 8 bases, and 9 bases lay between the germline ends. The CDR3, as DNA: TGTGCCAGCAGTTACGGGAAGGGGGGCTACACCTTC. It encodes CASSYGKGGYTF.

The chain joins TRBV28 to TRBJ2-7, with 7 bases identical to TRBD1. Germline loops: CDR1 MDHEN, CDR2 SYDVKM. The CDR3 is 13 residues long. J gave up 5 bases and V 7 bases, and 8 bases lay outside the gene matches. CDR3 in DNA: TGTGCCAGCACCTTGACAGGGCGGGACGAGCAGTACTTC. Translating gives CASTLTGRDEQYF.

This clone was observed a single time. V is TRBV2 and J is TRBJ2-6, with 8 bases lining up with TRBD1. J was trimmed by 2 bases and V by 6 bases; bases with no gene match: 18. Germline-derived CDR1 and CDR2 are SNHLY and FYNNEI. This CDR3 has 20 residues. This CDR3 reads CASRVPRGQGEVAGANVLTF. The CDR3 nucleotides are TGTGCCAGCAGAGTTCCACGAGGACAGGGTGAGGTGGCTGGGGCCAACGTCCTGACTTTC. Supplemented by reference TRBV2 and TRBJ2-6, the full variable domain reads EPEVTQTPSHQVTQMGQEVILRCVPISNHLYFYWYRQILGQKVEFLVSFYNNEISEKSEIFDDQFSVERPDGSNFTLKIRSTKLEDSAMYFCASRVPRGQGEVAGANVLTFGAGSRLTVL.

The genes are TRBV27 and TRBJ2-7, with a tentative D call TRBD2 (6 bases). V was cut by 4 bases and J by 0 bases, with 19 bases left in between. The germline gives CDR1 MNHEY, CDR2 SMNVEV (reference sequence). This CDR3 is 17 amino acids long. Here the CDR3 DNA reads TGTGCCAGCAGTTCAAGGGGCCGACTAGGGAGCTCCTACGAGCAGTACTTC. Translated, it gives CASSSRGRLGSSYEQYF.

The chain joins TRBV7-6 to TRBJ2-7, with D tentatively TRBD1 (6 bases). The CDR3 loop spans 12 amino acids. Germline V CDR1 and CDR2: SGHVS, FNYEAQ. V dropped 5 bases and J dropped 3 bases, with 8 bases sitting between them. CDR3 sequence: CASSQQGYEQYF. The CDR3 coding sequence is TGTGCCAGCAGCCAACAGGGCTACGAGCAGTACTTC.

The chain links TRBV7-3 to TRBJ1-6; 12 bases fit TRBD1. Germline V gene sequence: CDR1 SGHTA, CDR2 FQGTGA. This CDR3 has 15 amino acids. The V gene end was trimmed by 5 bases and the J gene end by 7 bases; junction bases not matched to a gene: 3. CDR3 in amino acids: CASSPGTGGNSPLHF. As DNA, the CDR3 is TGTGCCAGCAGCCCCGGGACAGGGGGCAATTCACCCCTCCACTTT.

V and J are TRBV11-1 and TRBJ1-6; perhaps TRBD1 as D (6 bases). Trimming removed 2 bases from V and 7 bases from J, with 12 bases in between. Germline assignment: CDR1 SGHAT and CDR2 FQDESV (reference sequence). This CDR3 spans 15 amino acids. The CDR3 here is CASSLRGAENSPLHF. The CDR3 DNA is TGTGCCAGCAGCTTACGGGGGGCAGAGAATTCACCCCTCCACTTT.

The chain links TRBV5-1 to TRBJ2-3; tentatively, D is TRBD1 (6 bases). The V end was cut by 3 bases, the J end by 1 base, with 15 bases between. CDR1 is SGHRS, CDR2 YFSETQ, per germline. This CDR3 is built from 16 residues. In DNA, the CDR3 is TGCGCCAGCAGCTCCATACAGGGATCGGGCACAGATACGCAGTATTTT. Its translation: CASSSIQGSGTDTQYF.

This chain connects TRBV5-1 to TRBJ2-4; 9 bases are a match to TRBD1. CDR1 is SGHRS, CDR2 YFSETQ, per germline. The CDR3 length is 14 residues. V gave up 3 bases and J gave up 9 bases; unmatched junction bases: 7. CDR3 sequence: CASSYGTGRLIQYF. In nucleotides, the CDR3 is TGCGCCAGCAGCTACGGGACAGGGAGGCTCATTCAGTACTTC.

The rearrangement joins TRBV5-1 to TRBJ2-7; TRBD2 matches at 7 bases. The germline gives CDR1 SGHRS, CDR2 YFSETQ. The CDR3 sequence is 13 residues long. With 4 bases clipped from V and 3 bases from J, the junction kept 4 bases outside the gene matches. The CDR3 protein is CASSAGALYEQYF. DNA of the CDR3: TGCGCCAGCAGCGCGGGAGCCCTCTACGAGCAGTACTTC.

The chain recombines TRBV12-5 with TRBJ1-1; the match to TRBD1 covers 7 bases. The length of the CDR3 is 15 residues. Trimming removed 6 bases from V and 12 bases from J; junction bases left unmatched: 19. Germline V gives CDR1 LGHNT, CDR2 FRNRAP. The DNA for the CDR3 is TGTGCTAGTGGCGGGACCCTGACAGGGCTGGGTAGTACTTTCTTT. Its protein is CASGGTLTGLGSTFF.

CDR3 sequence reads: CASNRQGALRTEAFF. CDR3 sequence (DNA): TGTGCCAGCAACCGACAGGGGGCGTTGAGGACTGAAGCTTTCTTT. V is TRBV7-8 and J is TRBJ1-1, with 10 bases fitting TRBD1. V shed 7 bases and J 5 bases; nucleotides not matched to a gene: 10. Germline CDR1 SGHVS, CDR2 FQNEAQ. This CDR3 spans 15 amino acids.

The genes are TRBV18 and TRBJ2-7; 12 nucleotides match TRBD2. Germline trimming cut 0 bases from V and 3 bases from J; bases unmatched to any gene: 3. The CDR3 is made up of 16 amino acids. Germline V gene sequence: CDR1 KGHSH, CDR2 LQKENI. The CDR3 nucleotides are TGTGCCAGCTCACCACCGGTGACTAGCGGGGGCTACGAGCAGTACTTC. It encodes CASSPPVTSGGYEQYF.

The chain links TRBV10-3 to TRBJ1-3; maybe TRBD1 (5 bases). Germline values: CDR1 ENHRY, CDR2 SYGVKD. Trimming cost V 6 bases and J 0 bases, with 12 bases left between them. The CDR3 has 15 residues. CDR3 DNA sequence: TGTGCCATCAGGGGGGGGTCCGGCTCTGGAAACACCATATATTTT. This encodes CAIRGGSGSGNTIYF.

For this clone: One end of the junction varies from germline; a read error may be responsible. The gene calls are TRBV7-7 and TRBJ2-5; 7 positions agree with TRBD2. Germline assignment: CDR1 SSHAT and CDR2 FNYEAQ (reference sequence). This CDR3 is built from 16 residues. The DNA of the CDR3 is TGTGCTAGCAGTCCTCTGGGGGGGGTTTACCAAGAGACCCAGTACTTC. This encodes CASSPLGGVYQETQYF. Looking up the rest from reference TRBV7-7 and TRBJ2-5 gives the full variable domain: GAGVSQSPRYKVTKRGQDVTLRCDPISSHATLYWYQQALGQGPEFLTYFNYEAQPDKSGLPSDRFSAERPEGSISTLTIQRTEQRDSAMYRCASSPLGGVYQETQYFGPGTRLLVL.

The V gene is TRBV29-1, the J gene TRBJ2-7; D is undetermined. The CDR3 is made up of 11 amino acids. V lost 7 bases to trimming and J lost 3 bases, with 10 bases between them. The germline CDR1 and CDR2 sequences are SQVTM and ANQGSEA. The CDR3, as DNA: TGCAGCGGAAAGAGTGGCTACGAGCAGTACTTC. The encoded protein is CSGKSGYEQYF.

V is TRBV6-6 and J is TRBJ1-4; 8 bases are shared with TRBD1. Germline lookup yields CDR1 MNHNY and CDR2 SVGAGI (reference sequence). The CDR3 extends over 16 amino acids. Trimming removed 2 bases from V and 1 base from J; junction bases left unmatched: 3. As DNA, the CDR3 is TGTGCCAGCAGTTACCCTACAGGGGGAACTAATGAAAAACTGTTTTTT. The encoded protein is CASSYPTGGTNEKLFF.

The V and J genes are TRBV10-3 and TRBJ1-1; D is unclear. CDR3 length: 19 amino acids. Germline CDR1 is ENHRY and CDR2 is SYGVKD. Trimming removed 0 bases at V and 0 bases at J, with 20 bases between. For the CDR3, the DNA is TGTGCCATCAGTGAGTCGAAGACCATCACAAACAGAATGAACACTGAAGCTTTCTTT. It is translated as CAISESKTITNRMNTEAFF.